This entry lists 21 T cell receptor beta chains sequenced from one sample in a study of ipilimumab plus nivolumab after autologous stem cell transplantation. Some clones are missing from TCRdb's copy, which holds only in-frame ones; the method was immunoSEQ multiplex PCR. The profile shows 15,000 or so clones, around 74% of them singletons. The sequenced sample was PBMCs, obtained in a trial of ipilimumab plus nivolumab as post-transplant consolidation. The receptors were gathered from a male donor with primary mediastinal lymphoma.

The genes are TRBV9 and TRBJ2-5, with TRBD2 identical over 8 bases. The V gene end was trimmed by 1 base and the J gene end by 4 bases; junction bases not matched to a gene: 6. CDR1 SGDLS and CDR2 YYNGEE come from the germline V gene. This CDR3 contains 15 residues. The chain's CDR3 is CASSVPGGPRETQYF. The CDR3 DNA reads TGTGCCAGCAGCGTACCGGGAGGGCCTCGAGAGACCCAGTACTTC.

By share of the sample, this clone is medium-sized. The gene calls are TRBV7-9 and TRBJ2-1; D uncertain. The CDR3 consists of 12 residues. In germline, CDR1 is SEHNR, CDR2 FQNEAQ (reference sequence). The V end lost 1 base, the J end lost 9 bases, and 7 bases lay between the germline ends. The CDR3 reads CASSLVGGEQFF. The CDR3 DNA reads TGTGCCAGCAGCTTAGTAGGTGGTGAGCAGTTCTTC.

This chain uses TRBV18 with TRBJ1-4, with a possible D match to TRBD1 (5 bases). With 1 base removed from V and 0 bases from J, the gap between germline ends came to 12 bases. The CDR3 length is 17 residues. Germline CDR1 and CDR2: KGHSH and LQKENI. CDR3 sequence: CASSPRIQETTNEKLFF. CDR3 sequence (DNA): TGTGCCAGCTCACCACGGATACAGGAGACAACTAATGAAAAACTGTTTTTT.

The gene calls are TRBV6-1 and TRBJ1-1; 8 nucleotides line up with TRBD1. From germline, CDR1 is MNHNS and CDR2 SASEGT. The V and J ends lost 3 bases and 8 bases, in that order; junction bases with no gene match: 11. This CDR3 is 15 amino acids long. The chain's CDR3 is CASSETGAPTSEAFF. DNA for the CDR3: TGTGCCAGCAGTGAGACAGGGGCCCCCACTTCGGAAGCTTTCTTT.

The rearrangement links TRBV6-1 to TRBJ1-6; D ambiguous. Germline V gene sequence: CDR1 MNHNS, CDR2 SASEGT. This CDR3 comprises 14 residues. Trimming left V 2 bases short and J 9 bases short, with 11 bases between. In DNA, the CDR3 is TGTGCCAGCAGTGAACGGGAGTTGGTTTCACCCCTCCACTTT. This translates into CASSERELVSPLHF.

CDR3 sequence reads: CASSDGADTQYF. The DNA of the CDR3 is TGTGCCAGCAGTGACGGTGCAGATACGCAGTATTTT. J is TRBJ2-3 and V is TRBV6-1; D ambiguous. This CDR3 is built from 12 residues. The germline gives CDR1 MNHNS, CDR2 SASEGT. Trimming removed 3 bases from V and 4 bases from J, with 5 bases in between.

The V call is TRBV6-5, the J call TRBJ2-1; perhaps TRBD2 as D (5 bases). The V end was cut by 2 bases, the J end by 0 bases, with 8 bases between. The V gene's germline CDR1 is MNHEY and CDR2 SVGAGI. This CDR3 comprises 15 residues. The CDR3 DNA reads TGTGCCAGCAGTTACCCCGGACTCTCCTACAATGAGCAGTTCTTC. This encodes CASSYPGLSYNEQFF.

The chain is built from TRBV10-2 and TRBJ2-3, with D possibly being TRBD1 (6 bases). Germline lookup yields CDR1 WSHSY and CDR2 SAAADI. CDR3 length equals 16 residues. V was shortened by 6 bases and J by 2 bases, with 18 bases between the two germline ends. DNA for the CDR3: TGCGCCAGCAGCTGGGTGGGACAAGGGGACACAGATACGCAGTATTTT. Its translation is CASSWVGQGDTDTQYF.

The genes are TRBV30 and TRBJ1-2; TRBD1 aligns across 8 bases. The trim removed 2 bases at V and 8 bases at J, leaving 4 bases unmatched. Germline V gene lookup returns CDR1 GTSNPN and CDR2 SVGIG (reference sequence). The CDR3 is 12 amino acids. The CDR3 sequence: CAWSSGGNGYTF. The DNA of the CDR3 is TGTGCCTGGAGTTCAGGGGGCAACGGCTACACCTTC.

The V and J genes are TRBV11-1 and TRBJ2-2; D possibly corresponds to TRBD1 (5 bases). This CDR3 contains 16 residues. Per germline, CDR1 SGHAT and CDR2 FQDESV (reference sequence). The V end was cut by 5 bases, the J end by 4 bases, with 17 bases between. CDR3 in amino acids: CASSKRTSGSTGELFF. The CDR3 DNA follows: TGTGCCAGCAGCAAACGAACCTCAGGGTCCACCGGGGAGCTGTTTTTT.

This chain uses TRBV29-1 with TRBJ1-1; no firm D call. Germline-derived CDR1 and CDR2 are SQVTM and ANQGSEA. The CDR3 contains 11 residues. The V end was cut by 4 bases, the J end by 6 bases, with 9 bases between. CDR3 DNA sequence: TGCAGCGTTGCCCCAGCGTCTGAAGCTTTCTTT. Its protein is CSVAPASEAFF.

The chain recombines TRBV5-1 with TRBJ2-3, with D possibly TRBD2 on 6 matching bases. The CDR3 runs 13 residues. Per the germline V gene, CDR1 is SGHRS and CDR2 is YFSETQ. The V end was cut by 5 bases, the J end by 4 bases, with 11 bases between. CDR3 DNA: TGCGCCAGCAGATCTTCGGGGGCAGATACGCAGTATTTT. Its protein product is CASRSSGADTQYF.

V gene TRBV19 combines with J gene TRBJ2-1; D is unresolved. Germline V gives CDR1 LNHDA, CDR2 SQIVND (reference sequence). This CDR3 comprises 15 residues. The germline V and J ends were trimmed by 5 bases and 0 bases, with 11 bases remaining between them. CDR3 nucleotides: TGTGCCAGTAGTTTCGTTGTGAGCTCCTACAATGAGCAGTTCTTC. Protein product: CASSFVVSSYNEQFF.

This clone has a single count. The V gene is TRBV7-9, the J gene TRBJ1-4; possible D gene TRBD1, 5 bases. The germline V gene has CDR1 SEHNR and CDR2 FQNEAQ (reference sequence). V lost 0 bases to trimming and J lost 2 bases, with 10 bases between them. The CDR3 loop spans 16 amino acids. In DNA, the CDR3 is TGTGCCAGCAGCTTAGCCGTGGGACGGACTAATGAAAAACTGTTTTTT. Protein product: CASSLAVGRTNEKLFF. Full variable domain (outside the CDR3, taken from reference TRBV7-9 and TRBJ1-4): DTGVSQNPRHKITKRGQNVTFRCDPISEHNRLYWYRQTLGQGPEFLTYFQNEAQLEKSRLLSDRFSAERPKGSFSTLEIQRTEQGDSAMYLCASSLAVGRTNEKLFFGSGTQLSVL.

This clone turned up a few times. The chain recombines TRBV5-5 with TRBJ1-4, with TRBD1 matching 9 bases. The V gene end was trimmed by 3 bases and the J gene end by 8 bases; junction bases not matched to a gene: 14. CDR1 and CDR2 from the germline V gene are SGHKS and YYEKEE (reference sequence). This CDR3 is built from 17 residues. The CDR3 region is CASSWGQGRSEWEKLFF. Written as DNA, the CDR3 is TGTGCCAGCAGCTGGGGACAGGGACGTTCAGAGTGGGAAAAACTGTTTTTT. The complete variable domain, with remaining parts taken from reference TRBV5-5 and TRBJ1-4, reads DAGVTQSPTHLIKTRGQQVTLRCSPISGHKSVSWYQQVLGQGPQFIFQYYEKEERGRGNFPDRFSARQFPNYSSELNVNALLLGDSALYLCASSWGQGRSEWEKLFFGSGTQLSVL.

J is TRBJ1-1 and V is TRBV5-5, with D tentatively TRBD1 (6 bases). The germline V and J ends were trimmed by 10 bases and 1 base, with 14 bases remaining between them. The germline gives CDR1 SGHKS, CDR2 YYEKEE (reference sequence). The CDR3 length is 13 residues. The CDR3 reads CAYIGGANTEAFF. CDR3 in DNA: TGTGCCTATATCGGGGGGGCGAACACTGAAGCTTTCTTT.

V and J are TRBV29-1 and TRBJ1-5, with TRBD1 matching over 7 bases. Trimming at V came to 7 bases and at J to 1 base, leaving 7 bases not matched to a gene. The CDR3 runs 14 residues. Germline V gene sequence: CDR1 SQVTM, CDR2 ANQGSEA. This CDR3 reads CSARDSGSNQPQHF. CDR3 DNA sequence: TGCAGCGCCCGGGACAGCGGGAGCAATCAGCCCCAGCATTTT.

This rearrangement joins TRBV27 to TRBJ1-2; D not resolved. The CDR3 loop spans 14 amino acids. Germline CDR1 is MNHEY and CDR2 is SMNVEV (reference sequence). With 6 bases removed from V and 4 bases from J, the gap between germline ends came to 15 bases. DNA of the CDR3: TGTGCCAGCAGCCCTACCGTCCAGCTCTATGGCTACACCTTC. Translated: CASSPTVQLYGYTF.

In DNA form, the CDR3 reads TGTGCCAGCACTAGCGGGACGGAGACCCAGTACTTC. Translation gives CASTSGTETQYF. The chain combines TRBV28 with TRBJ2-5, with 9 bases fitting TRBD2. V lost 7 bases to trimming and J lost 5 bases; unmatched junction nucleotides: 2. CDR1 is MDHEN and CDR2 is SYDVKM in the germline V gene. This CDR3 is 12 amino acids long.

This clone appeared a few times. V is TRBV6-1 and J is TRBJ2-2, with D unresolved. CDR3 length: 14 amino acids. CDR1 MNHNS and CDR2 SASEGT come from the germline V gene. V gave up 8 bases and J gave up 2 bases, with 12 bases separating them. The CDR3 sequence: CASGGAPNTGELFF. The CDR3 nucleotides read TGTGCCAGCGGCGGAGCCCCAAACACCGGGGAGCTGTTTTTT.

This clone was recorded a few times. This chain connects TRBV2 to TRBJ1-5; 8 nucleotides agree with TRBD1. This CDR3 spans 16 amino acids. CDR1 and CDR2 from the germline V gene are SNHLY and FYNNEI. The junction had 11 bases not matched to a gene; V was cut back by 1 base and J by 9 bases. The CDR3 spells CASSEEGGQVNWPQHF. CDR3 DNA sequence: TGTGCCAGCAGTGAAGAAGGGGGACAGGTCAACTGGCCCCAGCATTTT.